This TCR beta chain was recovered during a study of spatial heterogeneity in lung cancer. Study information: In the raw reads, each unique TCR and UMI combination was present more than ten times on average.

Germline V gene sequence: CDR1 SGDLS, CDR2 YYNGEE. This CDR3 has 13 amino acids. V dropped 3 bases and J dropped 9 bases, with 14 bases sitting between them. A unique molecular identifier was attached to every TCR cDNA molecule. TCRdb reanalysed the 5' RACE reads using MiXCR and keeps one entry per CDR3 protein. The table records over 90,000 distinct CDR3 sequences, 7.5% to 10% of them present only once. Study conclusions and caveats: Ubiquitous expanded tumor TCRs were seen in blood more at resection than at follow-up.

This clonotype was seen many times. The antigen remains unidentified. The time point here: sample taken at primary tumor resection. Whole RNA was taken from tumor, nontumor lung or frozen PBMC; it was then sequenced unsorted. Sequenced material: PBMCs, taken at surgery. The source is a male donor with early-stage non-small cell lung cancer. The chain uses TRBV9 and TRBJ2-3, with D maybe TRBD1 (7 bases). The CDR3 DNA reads TGTGCCAGCAGCGGACAGGGACTTTTGACGCAGTATTTT. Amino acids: CASSGQGLLTQYF. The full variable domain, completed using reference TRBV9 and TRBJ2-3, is DSGVTQTPKHLITATGQRVTLRCSPRSGDLSVYWYQQSLDQGLQFLIQYYNGEERAKGNILERFSAQQFPDLHSELNLSSLELGDSALYFCASSGQGLLTQYFGPGTRLTVL.